The 7 T cell receptor beta chains below were found in one sample sequenced in a study of Ad26.COV2.S vaccination and SARS-CoV-2 variants. Treatment noted: roughly 19 received Ad26.COV2.S at low or high dose, single or two shots; roughly five received placebo; per-sample allocation not given. At day 63 after the first vaccine or placebo injection, samples were drawn. Measured with immunoSEQ multiplex PCR; TCRdb has only the in-frame clones, and not every one. The data contain around 300,000 clones, about 86% of them singletons. The source material was peripheral blood, sampled in a trial of Ad26.COV2.S vaccine versus placebo. The receptors were sampled from a person between 18 and 59 years old who received the Ad26.COV2.S COVID-19 vaccine or a placebo.

The V call is TRBV28, the J call TRBJ2-7; maybe TRBD2 (6 bases). CDR1 is MDHEN and CDR2 is SYDVKM in the germline V gene. V was pared by 7 bases and J by 2 bases, with 15 bases between. The CDR3 has 14 residues. As DNA, the CDR3 is TGTGCCAGCACCACTGCCGGGACTGCCTACGAGCAGTACTTC. Translating it yields CASTTAGTAYEQYF.

This rearrangement joins TRBV2 to TRBJ1-1; 11 bases line up with TRBD1. V dropped 6 bases and J dropped 6; count of bases not matched to a gene: 3. This CDR3 region has 13 residues. Germline CDR1 and CDR2: SNHLY and FYNNEI. DNA of the CDR3: TGTGCCAGCAGCATGGACAGGGGGCCTGAAGCTTTCTTT. Translation gives CASSMDRGPEAFF.

The CDR3 DNA reads TGTGCCAGCAGCACTCTGGGAGAGGGGAATTCACCCCTCCACTTT. Protein sequence: CASSTLGEGNSPLHF. The chain is built from TRBV21-1 and TRBJ1-6. TRBV21-1 corresponds to a pseudogene. This CDR3 is built from 15 residues.

This chain joins TRBV3-1 (or the pseudogene TRBV3-2) and TRBJ1-1; D unresolved. The CDR3 is made up of 15 amino acids. V lost 0 bases and J 0 bases, leaving 8 bases between the germline ends. Germline CDR1 is LGHDT and CDR2 is YNNKEL (reference sequence). CDR3 region: CASSQEGRMNTEAFF. The CDR3 nucleotides are TGTGCCAGCAGCCAAGAGGGCAGGATGAACACTGAAGCTTTCTTT.

The chain joins TRBV19 to TRBJ2-5; D could derive from TRBD1 or TRBD2 (5 bases each). Germline V gives CDR1 LNHDA, CDR2 SQIVND (reference sequence). V was clipped by 7 bases and J by 3 bases, with 9 bases between them. The CDR3 length is 12 residues. The CDR3 nucleotides are TGTGCCAGTAAGGGACCTGAAGAGACCCAGTACTTC. Amino acids: CASKGPEETQYF. Full variable domain (remainder filled in from reference TRBV19 and TRBJ2-5): DGGITQSPKYLFRKEGQNVTLSCEQNLNHDAMYWYRQDPGQGLRLIYYSQIVNDFQKGDIAEGYSVSREKKESFPLTVTSAQKNPTAFYLCASKGPEETQYFGPGTRLLVL.

CDR3 sequence (DNA): TGTGCCTCTAACGACGGGAGTACGGAGACCCAGTACTTC. Its translation is CASNDGSTETQYF. The genes are TRBV10-3 and TRBJ2-5; D might be TRBD2 (6 bases). This CDR3 region has 13 residues. V lost 11 bases to trimming and J lost 5 bases, with 18 bases between them. CDR1 is ENHRY, CDR2 SYGVKD, per germline.

The V gene is TRBV18, the J gene TRBJ2-1; D remains unclear. Germline V gene sequence: CDR1 KGHSH, CDR2 LQKENI. The CDR3 consists of 13 residues. Trimming shortened V by 0 bases and J by 6 bases, and 6 bases separated the two germline ends. The CDR3 region has the DNA TGTGCCAGCTCACCACCGTCCGGCAATGAGCAGTTCTTC. It translates to CASSPPSGNEQFF.